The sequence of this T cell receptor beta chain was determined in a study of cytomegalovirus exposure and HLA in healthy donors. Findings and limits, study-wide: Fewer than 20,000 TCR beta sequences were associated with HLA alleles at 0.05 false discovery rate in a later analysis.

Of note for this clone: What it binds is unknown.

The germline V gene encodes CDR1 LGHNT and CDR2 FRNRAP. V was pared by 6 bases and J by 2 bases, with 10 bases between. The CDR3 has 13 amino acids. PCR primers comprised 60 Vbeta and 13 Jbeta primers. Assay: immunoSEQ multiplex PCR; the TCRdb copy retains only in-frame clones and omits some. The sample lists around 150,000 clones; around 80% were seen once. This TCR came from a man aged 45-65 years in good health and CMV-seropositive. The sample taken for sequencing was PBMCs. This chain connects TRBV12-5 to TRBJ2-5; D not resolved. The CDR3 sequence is CASGPSGQETQYF. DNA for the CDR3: TGTGCTAGTGGCCCATCCGGGCAAGAGACCCAGTACTTC.